These T cell receptor beta chains were read from a single sample in a study of blood T cells in healthy people across ages. TCRdb recomputed calls from the 5' RACE reads with MiXCR, one row per CDR3 protein. The table includes some 1,800,000 distinct CDR3 sequences, about 39% detected once. The sample was blood. Receptor source: a human donor in good health. Both conserved end residues are part of each CDR3. Each record gives: clone size, J gene, D gene, V gene, CDR3 protein, CDR3 DNA. The D gene is left open where the match is weak. For some rows the clone size is stated as once, few or many, or as a class when expanded; others skip it.

size: -; J: TRBJ1-2; D: -; V: TRBV5-1; CDR3: CASSIDTGGRAANYGYTF; DNA: TGCGCCAGCAGCATCGACACCGGCGGGAGGGCTGCTAACTATGGCTACACCTTC
size: -; J: TRBJ2-7; D: -; V: TRBV10-3; CDR3: CAIRGGYEQYF; DNA: TGTGCCATCAGAGGGGGCTACGAGCAGTACTTC
size: few; J: TRBJ2-5; D: -; V: TRBV6-5; CDR3: CASSYSNTPETQYF; DNA: TGTGCCAGCAGTTATTCGAACACCCCAGAGACCCAGTACTTC
size: -; J: TRBJ2-5; D: -; V: TRBV5-1; CDR3: CASSFDYSWVETQYF; DNA: TGCGCCAGCAGCTTTGACTACTCCTGGGTGGAGACCCAGTACTTC
size: few; J: TRBJ2-1; D: -; V: TRBV12-3/TRBV12-4; CDR3: CASSPRWGMSSYNEQFF; DNA: TGTGCCAGCAGCCCACGATGGGGGATGAGCTCCTACAATGAGCAGTTCTTC
size: -; J: TRBJ2-7; D: -; V: TRBV20-1; CDR3: CSARLWGGPYEQYF; DNA: TGCAGTGCTAGATTGTGGGGTGGGCCCTACGAGCAGTACTTC
size: many; J: TRBJ1-1; D: -; V: TRBV6-6; CDR3: CASSYVTPNTEAFF; DNA: TGTGCCAGCAGTTACGTGACACCGAACACTGAAGCTTTCTTT
size: -; J: TRBJ1-4; D: -; V: TRBV5-1; CDR3: CASSLDVGAATNEKLFF; DNA: TGCGCCAGCAGCTTGGACGTCGGGGCTGCAACTAATGAAAAACTGTTTTTT
size: -; J: TRBJ2-4; D: TRBD1; V: TRBV20-1; CDR3: CSTRGGADKNIQYF; DNA: TGCAGTACCCGAGGGGGCGCCGACAAAAACATTCAGTACTTC
size: few; J: TRBJ2-1; D: TRBD2; V: TRBV4-2; CDR3: CASSQSVSGGDNEQFF; DNA: TGTGCCAGCAGCCAATCCGTTAGCGGGGGGGACAATGAGCAGTTCTTC
size: -; J: TRBJ2-1; D: -; V: TRBV2; CDR3: CASSEARGGPEQFF; DNA: TGTGCCAGCAGTGAAGCGCGTGGAGGCCCCGAGCAGTTCTTC
size: few; J: TRBJ2-7; D: TRBD1; V: TRBV6-6; CDR3: CASNLIGTGSSEQYF; DNA: TGTGCCAGCAATCTGATAGGGACAGGGTCTAGCGAGCAGTACTTC
size: few; J: TRBJ2-3; D: TRBD2; V: TRBV29-1; CDR3: CSVGRWPGGTTDTQYF; DNA: TGCAGCGTTGGGAGGTGGCCGGGGGGAACCACAGATACGCAGTATTTT
size: -; J: TRBJ2-1; D: -; V: TRBV7-2; CDR3: CASSLEAAGYNEQFF; DNA: TGTGCCAGCAGCTTAGAAGCCGCTGGGTACAATGAGCAGTTCTTC
size: -; J: TRBJ2-6; D: -; V: TRBV12-3/TRBV12-4; CDR3: CASSLGQVISGANVLTF; DNA: TGTGCCAGCAGTTTAGGACAGGTTATCTCTGGGGCCAACGTCCTGACTTTC
size: -; J: TRBJ1-5; D: TRBD1; V: TRBV19; CDR3: CASSIVWTGSNQPQHF; DNA: TGTGCCAGTAGTATAGTCTGGACAGGCAGCAATCAGCCCCAGCATTTT
size: few; J: TRBJ2-5; D: TRBD1; V: TRBV24-1; CDR3: CATRDRGETQYF; DNA: TGTGCCACCAGGGACAGGGGGGAGACCCAGTACTTC
size: -; J: TRBJ2-5; D: -; V: TRBV7-3; CDR3: CASSLTTLRGFYNEQYF; DNA: TGTGCCAGCAGCTTAACTACGTTAAGGGGTTTTTACAATGAGCAGTACTTC
size: few; J: TRBJ1-2; D: -; V: TRBV6-6; CDR3: CASSSSPMKNYGYTF; DNA: TGTGCCAGCAGTTCCTCTCCGATGAAGAACTATGGCTACACCTTC
size: -; J: TRBJ1-1; D: -; V: TRBV19; CDR3: CASSPFRQVYAPNTEAFF; DNA: TGTGCCAGTAGTCCTTTTCGACAGGTCTATGCCCCAAACACTGAAGCTTTCTTT
size: -; J: TRBJ2-3; D: -; V: TRBV20-1; CDR3: CSAPLTGSDTQYF; DNA: TGCAGTGCCCCCCTAACAGGGTCAGATACGCAGTATTTT
size: -; J: TRBJ2-5; D: -; V: TRBV6-6; CDR3: CATSGLLIEAQYF; DNA: TGTGCCACCTCTGGACTTCTCATTGAGGCCCAGTACTTC
size: -; J: TRBJ2-3; D: TRBD2; V: TRBV7-6; CDR3: CASSHGGAANTQYF; DNA: TGTGCCAGCAGCCACGGGGGGGCCGCGAATACGCAGTATTTT
size: -; J: TRBJ1-2; D: -; V: TRBV7-6; CDR3: CASSPGGSAGYAF; DNA: TGTGCCAGCAGCCCAGGCGGCTCGGCTGGCTACGCCTTC
size: few; J: TRBJ2-7; D: TRBD2; V: TRBV6-2/TRBV6-3; CDR3: CASRTRLAGAHLTAYEQYF; DNA: TGTGCCAGCAGAACGAGACTAGCGGGGGCGCACCTTACCGCCTACGAGCAGTACTTC
size: -; J: TRBJ2-1; D: -; V: TRBV5-1; CDR3: CASSLEVYEQFF; DNA: TGCGCCAGCAGCTTGGAAGTTTATGAGCAGTTCTTC
size: -; J: TRBJ2-3; D: -; V: TRBV27; CDR3: CASGSISTDTQYF; DNA: TGTGCCAGCGGGTCCATAAGCACAGATACGCAGTATTTT
size: -; J: TRBJ2-1; D: -; V: TRBV6-2/TRBV6-3; CDR3: CTSSYSPGAGPLFF; DNA: TGTACCAGCAGTTACTCTCCCGGAGCAGGGCCCCTGTTCTTC
size: few; J: TRBJ2-5; D: -; V: TRBV5-1; CDR3: CASRDFLGTQYF; DNA: TGCGCCAGCAGAGACTTCTTAGGGACCCAGTACTTC
size: -; J: TRBJ1-2; D: -; V: TRBV7-2; CDR3: CASSIVGPGYTF; DNA: TGTGCCAGCAGCATAGTTGGGCCAGGCTACACCTTC
size: few; J: TRBJ1-1; D: -; V: TRBV7-3; CDR3: CASSLNWDGKAFF; DNA: TGTGCCAGCAGCTTAAACTGGGACGGCAAAGCTTTCTTT
size: many; J: TRBJ2-7; D: -; V: TRBV12-3/TRBV12-4; CDR3: CASSGGVPWQYF; DNA: TGTGCCAGCAGCGGCGGAGTCCCGTGGCAGTACTTC
size: few; J: TRBJ1-2; D: TRBD1; V: TRBV27; CDR3: CASSFATGEGYTF; DNA: TGTGCCAGCAGTTTTGCGACAGGGGAAGGCTACACCTTC
size: -; J: TRBJ2-5; D: TRBD2; V: TRBV24-1; CDR3: CAVLLGGGVETQYF; DNA: TGTGCCGTCCTTCTCGGGGGGGGCGTAGAGACCCAGTACTTC
size: few; J: TRBJ1-2; D: -; V: TRBV12-3/TRBV12-4; CDR3: CASSLTDGTDDYGYTF; DNA: TGTGCCAGCAGTTTAACAGACGGAACCGACGACTATGGCTACACCTTC
size: few; J: TRBJ2-7; D: -; V: TRBV7-9; CDR3: CASSLLDRNYEQYF; DNA: TGTGCCAGCAGCTTACTAGACAGAAACTACGAGCAGTACTTC
size: few; J: TRBJ2-7; D: TRBD2; V: TRBV20-1; CDR3: CSARPPGLAGYEQYF; DNA: TGCAGTGCTAGGCCACCGGGACTAGCGGGCTACGAGCAGTACTTC
size: few; J: TRBJ2-7; D: TRBD1; V: TRBV20-1; CDR3: CSARVGQGVSYEQYF; DNA: TGCAGTGCTAGAGTCGGACAGGGCGTCTCCTACGAGCAGTACTTC
size: few; J: TRBJ2-6; D: -; V: TRBV12-3/TRBV12-4; CDR3: CASSLPYKFSGANVLTF; DNA: TGTGCCAGCAGTTTGCCCTATAAGTTCTCTGGGGCCAACGTCCTGACTTTC
size: -; J: TRBJ2-1; D: -; V: TRBV28; CDR3: CASSPAGRGYNEQFF; DNA: TGTGCCAGCAGTCCGGCGGGCAGGGGCTACAATGAGCAGTTCTTC
size: -; J: TRBJ2-6; D: -; V: TRBV10-3; CDR3: CAISEDSPSGANVLTF; DNA: TGTGCCATCAGTGAGGACAGTCCCTCTGGGGCCAACGTCCTGACTTTC
size: -; J: TRBJ2-2; D: -; V: TRBV6-5; CDR3: CASSYSRQSTGELFF; DNA: TGTGCCAGCAGTTACTCGAGACAATCCACCGGGGAGCTGTTTTTT
size: -; J: TRBJ2-1; D: -; V: TRBV2; CDR3: CASSVAGVDRFF; DNA: TGTGCCAGCAGTGTAGCCGGGGTTGATCGGTTCTTC
size: few; J: TRBJ2-7; D: -; V: TRBV6-6; CDR3: CASSFSAAPSYEQYF; DNA: TGTGCCAGCAGCTTCTCGGCAGCGCCTTCCTACGAGCAGTACTTC
size: few; J: TRBJ1-2; D: -; V: TRBV5-5; CDR3: CASRGYRVDYGYTF; DNA: TGTGCCAGCCGAGGCTACAGGGTGGACTATGGCTACACCTTC
size: -; J: TRBJ1-2; D: TRBD1; V: TRBV3-1; CDR3: CASSQERGTSGQGGSYGYTF; DNA: TGTGCCAGCAGCCAAGAACGAGGTACGAGCGGACAGGGAGGTTCCTATGGCTACACCTTC
size: few; J: TRBJ1-2; D: TRBD1; V: TRBV10-3; CDR3: CAIRPTMGQTVINYDYTF; DNA: TGTGCCATCAGACCGACCATGGGACAGACAGTAATAAACTATGACTACACCTTC
size: -; J: TRBJ1-1; D: -; V: TRBV12-3/TRBV12-4; CDR3: CASSRFRAPGNTEAFF; DNA: TGTGCCAGCAGTCGTTTTCGAGCCCCGGGGAACACTGAAGCTTTCTTT
size: -; J: TRBJ2-2; D: -; V: TRBV15; CDR3: CATSRELGQNTGELFF; DNA: TGTGCCACCAGCAGAGAACTAGGACAGAACACCGGGGAGCTGTTTTTT
size: -; J: TRBJ2-3; D: -; V: TRBV3-1; CDR3: CASSRQGRTPNTQYF; DNA: TGTGCCAGCAGCCGGCAAGGGCGGACGCCGAATACGCAGTATTTT
size: -; J: TRBJ2-1; D: -; V: TRBV24-1; CDR3: CATSDQYYNEQFF; DNA: TGTGCCACCAGTGACCAATATTACAATGAGCAGTTCTTC
size: few; J: TRBJ2-7; D: TRBD1; V: TRBV5-1; CDR3: CASSTWTGDYEQYF; DNA: TGCGCCAGCAGCACCTGGACAGGGGACTACGAGCAGTACTTC